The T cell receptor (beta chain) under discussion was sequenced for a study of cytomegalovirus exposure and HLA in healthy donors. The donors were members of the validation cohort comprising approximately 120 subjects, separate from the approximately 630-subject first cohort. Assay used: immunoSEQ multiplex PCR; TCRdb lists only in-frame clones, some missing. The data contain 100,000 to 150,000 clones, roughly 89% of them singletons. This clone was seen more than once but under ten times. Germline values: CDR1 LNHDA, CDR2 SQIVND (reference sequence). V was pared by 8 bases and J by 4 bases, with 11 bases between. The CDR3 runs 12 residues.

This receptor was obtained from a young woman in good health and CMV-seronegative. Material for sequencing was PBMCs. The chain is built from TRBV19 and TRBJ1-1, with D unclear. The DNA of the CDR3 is TGTGCCAGTCAGGACCGGGGCACTGAAGCTTTCTTT. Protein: CASQDRGTEAFF. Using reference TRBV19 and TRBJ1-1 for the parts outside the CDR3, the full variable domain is DGGITQSPKYLFRKEGQNVTLSCEQNLNHDAMYWYRQDPGQGLRLIYYSQIVNDFQKGDIAEGYSVSREKKESFPLTVTSAQKNPTAFYLCASQDRGTEAFFGQGTRLTVV.